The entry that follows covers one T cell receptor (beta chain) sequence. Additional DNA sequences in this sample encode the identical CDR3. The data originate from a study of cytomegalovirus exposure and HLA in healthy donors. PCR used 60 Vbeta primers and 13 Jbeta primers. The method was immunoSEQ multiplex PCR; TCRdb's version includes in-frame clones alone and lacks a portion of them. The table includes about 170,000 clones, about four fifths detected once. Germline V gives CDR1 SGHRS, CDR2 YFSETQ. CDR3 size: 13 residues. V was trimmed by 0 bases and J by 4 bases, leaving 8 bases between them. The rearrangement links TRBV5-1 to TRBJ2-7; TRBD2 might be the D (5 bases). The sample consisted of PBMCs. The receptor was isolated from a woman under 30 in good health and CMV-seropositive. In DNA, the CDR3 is TGCGCCAGCAGCTTGGGGACGGGGTACGAGCAGTACTTC. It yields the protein CASSLGTGYEQYF.